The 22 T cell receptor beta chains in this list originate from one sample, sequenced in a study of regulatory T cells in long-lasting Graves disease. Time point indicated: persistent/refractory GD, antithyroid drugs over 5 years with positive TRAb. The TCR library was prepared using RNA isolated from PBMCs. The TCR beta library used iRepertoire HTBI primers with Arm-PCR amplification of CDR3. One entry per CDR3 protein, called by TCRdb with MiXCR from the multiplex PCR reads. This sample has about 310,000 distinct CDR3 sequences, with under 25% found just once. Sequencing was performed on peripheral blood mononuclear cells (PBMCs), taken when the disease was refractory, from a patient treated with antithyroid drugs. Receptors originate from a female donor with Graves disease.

CDR3 in DNA: TGCGCCAGCAGTTCTACCGGGACTAGCGCAAACACCGGGGAGCTGTTTTTT. This translates into CASSSTGTSANTGELFF. This chain joins TRBV5-1 and TRBJ2-2, with 10 bases lining up with TRBD2. The J segment lost 2 bases and the V segment lost 5 bases, leaving 9 bases of the junction unmatched. Per germline, CDR1 SGHRS and CDR2 YFSETQ. This CDR3 comprises 17 residues. The variable domain in full, completed from reference TRBV5-1 and TRBJ2-2, reads KAGVTQTPRYLIKTRGQQVTLSCSPISGHRSVSWYQQTPGQGLQFLFEYFSETQRNKGNFPGRFSGRQFSNSRSEMNVSTLELGDSALYLCASSSTGTSANTGELFFGEGSRLTVL.

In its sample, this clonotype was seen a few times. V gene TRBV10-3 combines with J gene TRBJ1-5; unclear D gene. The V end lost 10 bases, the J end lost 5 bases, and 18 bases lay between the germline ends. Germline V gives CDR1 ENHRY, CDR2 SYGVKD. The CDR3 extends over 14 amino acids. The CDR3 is CATTTQLSDQPQHF. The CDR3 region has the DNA TGTGCCACAACTACCCAATTAAGTGATCAGCCCCAGCATTTT.

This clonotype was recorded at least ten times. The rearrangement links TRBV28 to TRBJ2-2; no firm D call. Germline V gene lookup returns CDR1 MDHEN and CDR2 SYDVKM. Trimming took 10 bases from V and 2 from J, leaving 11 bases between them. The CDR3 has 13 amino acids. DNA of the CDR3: TGTGCCACCGGAGCAGTAAACACCGGGGAGCTGTTTTTT. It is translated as CATGAVNTGELFF.

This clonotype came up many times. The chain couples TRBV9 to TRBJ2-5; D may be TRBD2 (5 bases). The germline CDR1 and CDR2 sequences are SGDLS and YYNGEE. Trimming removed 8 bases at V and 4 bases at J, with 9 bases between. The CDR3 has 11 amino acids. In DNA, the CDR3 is TGTGCCAGTGGGAGTTCAGAGACCCAGTACTTC. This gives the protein CASGSSETQYF.

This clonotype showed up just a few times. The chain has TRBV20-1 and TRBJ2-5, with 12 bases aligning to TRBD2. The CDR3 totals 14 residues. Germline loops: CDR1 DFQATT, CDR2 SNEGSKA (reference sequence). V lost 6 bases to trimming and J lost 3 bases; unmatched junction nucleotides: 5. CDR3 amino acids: CSADRTSGEETQYF. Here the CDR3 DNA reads TGCAGTGCCGACAGGACTAGCGGGGAAGAGACCCAGTACTTC.

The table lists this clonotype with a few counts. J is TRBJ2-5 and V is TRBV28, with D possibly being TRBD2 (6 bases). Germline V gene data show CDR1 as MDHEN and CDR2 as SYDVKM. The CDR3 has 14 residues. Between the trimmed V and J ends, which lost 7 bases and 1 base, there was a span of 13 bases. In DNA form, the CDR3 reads TGTGCCAGCATCCAAAGGAGGGCCCAAGAGACCCAGTACTTC. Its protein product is CASIQRRAQETQYF.

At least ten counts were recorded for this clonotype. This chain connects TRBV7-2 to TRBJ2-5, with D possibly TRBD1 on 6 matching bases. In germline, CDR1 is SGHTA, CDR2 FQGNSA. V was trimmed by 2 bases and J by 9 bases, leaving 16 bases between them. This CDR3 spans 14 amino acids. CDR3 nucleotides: TGTGCCAGCAGCTTAAGCGGACAGCCTGGGTCCCAGTACTTC. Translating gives CASSLSGQPGSQYF. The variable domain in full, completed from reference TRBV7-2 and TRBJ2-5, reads GAGVSQSPSNKVTEKGKDVELRCDPISGHTALYWYRQSLGQGLEFLIYFQGNSAPDKSGLPSDRFSAERTGGSVSTLTIQRTQQEDSAVYLCASSLSGQPGSQYFGPGTRLLVL.

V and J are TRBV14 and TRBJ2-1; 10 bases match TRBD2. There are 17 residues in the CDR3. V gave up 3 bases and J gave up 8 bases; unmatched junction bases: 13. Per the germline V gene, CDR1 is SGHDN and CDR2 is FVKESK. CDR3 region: CASSQFLAGESGDEQFF. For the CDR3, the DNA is TGTGCCAGCAGCCAGTTTCTAGCGGGAGAGAGTGGGGATGAGCAGTTCTTC.

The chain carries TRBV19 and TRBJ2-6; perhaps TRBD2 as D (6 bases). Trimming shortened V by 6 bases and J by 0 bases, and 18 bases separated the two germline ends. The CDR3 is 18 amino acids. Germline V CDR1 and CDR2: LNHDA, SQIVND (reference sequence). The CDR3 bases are TGTGCCAGTAGCATGGAGGGGACCCGATTCTCTGGGGCCAACGTCCTGACTTTC. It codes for CASSMEGTRFSGANVLTF.

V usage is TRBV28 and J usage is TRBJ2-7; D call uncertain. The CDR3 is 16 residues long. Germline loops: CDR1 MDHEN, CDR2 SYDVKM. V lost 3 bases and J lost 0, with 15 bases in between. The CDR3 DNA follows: TGTGCCAGCAGTTTGCCAATGACACCAATCTCCTACGAGCAGTACTTC. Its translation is CASSLPMTPISYEQYF.

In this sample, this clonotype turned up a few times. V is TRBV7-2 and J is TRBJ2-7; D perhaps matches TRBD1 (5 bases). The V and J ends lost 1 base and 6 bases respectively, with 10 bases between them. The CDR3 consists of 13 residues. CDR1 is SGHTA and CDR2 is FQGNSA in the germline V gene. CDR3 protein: CASSLGDSTEQYF. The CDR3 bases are TGTGCCAGCAGCTTAGGAGACAGTACCGAGCAGTACTTC.

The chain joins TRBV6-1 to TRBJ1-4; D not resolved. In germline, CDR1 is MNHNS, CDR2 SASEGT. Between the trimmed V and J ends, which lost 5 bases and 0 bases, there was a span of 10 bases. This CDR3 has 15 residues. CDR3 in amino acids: CASSLYQSTNEKLFF. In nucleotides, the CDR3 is TGTGCCAGCAGTCTCTACCAGTCAACTAATGAAAAACTGTTTTTT.

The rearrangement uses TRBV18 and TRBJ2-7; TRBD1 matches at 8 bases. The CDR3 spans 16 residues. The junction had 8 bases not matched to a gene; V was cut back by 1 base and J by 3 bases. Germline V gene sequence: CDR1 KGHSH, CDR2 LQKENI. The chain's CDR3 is CASSPRRDRSFYEQYF. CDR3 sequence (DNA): TGTGCCAGCTCACCACGCCGGGACAGGTCTTTCTACGAGCAGTACTTC. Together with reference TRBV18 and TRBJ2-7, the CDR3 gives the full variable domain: NAGVMQNPRHLVRRRGQEARLRCSPMKGHSHVYWYRQLPEEGLKFMVYLQKENIIDESGMPKERFSAEFPKEGPSILRIQQVVRGDSAAYFCASSPRRDRSFYEQYFGPGTRLTVT.

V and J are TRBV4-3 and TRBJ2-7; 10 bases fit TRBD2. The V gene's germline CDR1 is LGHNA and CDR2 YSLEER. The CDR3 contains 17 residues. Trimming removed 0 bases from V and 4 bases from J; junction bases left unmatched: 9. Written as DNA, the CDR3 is TGCGCCAGCAGCCAAGATATGGGACTAGCGAACCCATACGAGCAGTACTTC. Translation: CASSQDMGLANPYEQYF.

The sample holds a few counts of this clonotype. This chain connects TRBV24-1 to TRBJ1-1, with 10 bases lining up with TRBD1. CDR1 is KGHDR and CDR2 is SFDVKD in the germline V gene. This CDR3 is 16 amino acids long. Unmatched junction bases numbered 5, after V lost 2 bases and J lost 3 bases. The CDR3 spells CATSDSGTGVDTEAFF. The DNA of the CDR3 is TGTGCCACCAGTGATTCCGGGACAGGGGTTGACACTGAAGCTTTCTTT.

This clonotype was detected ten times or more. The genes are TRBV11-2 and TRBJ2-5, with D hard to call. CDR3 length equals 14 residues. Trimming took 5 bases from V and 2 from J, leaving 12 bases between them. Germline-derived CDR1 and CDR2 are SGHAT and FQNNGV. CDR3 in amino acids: CASSPPPVQETQYF. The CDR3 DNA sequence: TGTGCCAGCAGCCCCCCCCCAGTTCAAGAGACCCAGTACTTC.

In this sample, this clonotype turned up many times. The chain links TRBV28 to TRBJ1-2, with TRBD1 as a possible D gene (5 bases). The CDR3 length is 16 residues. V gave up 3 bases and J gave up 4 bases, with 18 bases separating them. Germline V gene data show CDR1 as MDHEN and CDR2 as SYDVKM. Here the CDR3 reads CASSFPGEGLVYGYTF. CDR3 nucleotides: TGTGCCAGCAGTTTCCCCGGGGAGGGGTTGGTCTATGGCTACACCTTC.

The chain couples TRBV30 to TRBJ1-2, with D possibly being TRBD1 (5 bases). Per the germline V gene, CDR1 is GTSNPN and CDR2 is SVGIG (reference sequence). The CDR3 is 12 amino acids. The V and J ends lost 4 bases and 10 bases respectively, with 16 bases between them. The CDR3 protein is CAWTADNLDYTF. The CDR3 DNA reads TGTGCCTGGACGGCGGACAATCTTGACTACACCTTC. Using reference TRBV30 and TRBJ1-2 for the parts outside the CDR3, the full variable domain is SQTIHQWPATLVQPVGSPLSLECTVEGTSNPNLYWYRQAAGRGLQLLFYSVGIGQISSEVPQNLSASRPQDRQFILSSKKLLLSDSGFYLCAWTADNLDYTFGSGTRLTVV.

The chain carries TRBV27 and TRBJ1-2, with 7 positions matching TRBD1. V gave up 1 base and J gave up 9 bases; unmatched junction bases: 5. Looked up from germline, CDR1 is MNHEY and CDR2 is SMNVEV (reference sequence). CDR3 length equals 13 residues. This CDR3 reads CASSLFTGASYTF. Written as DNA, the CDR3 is TGTGCCAGCAGTTTATTTACAGGGGCTAGCTACACCTTC.

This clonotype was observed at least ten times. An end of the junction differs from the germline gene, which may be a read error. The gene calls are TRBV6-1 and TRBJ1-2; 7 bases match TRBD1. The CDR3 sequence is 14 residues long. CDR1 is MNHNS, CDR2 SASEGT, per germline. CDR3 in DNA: TGTGCCAGCAGACCAAAACAGGGGAACTCTGGCTACACCTTC. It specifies CASRPKQGNSGYTF.

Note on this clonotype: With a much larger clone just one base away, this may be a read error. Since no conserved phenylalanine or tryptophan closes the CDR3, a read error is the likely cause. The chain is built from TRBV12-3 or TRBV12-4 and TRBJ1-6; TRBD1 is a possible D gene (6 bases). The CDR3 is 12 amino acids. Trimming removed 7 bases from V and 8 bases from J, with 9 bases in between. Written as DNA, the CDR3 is TGTGCCAGCACCCAGGGGTATTCACCCCTCCACCTT. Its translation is CASTQGYSPLHL.

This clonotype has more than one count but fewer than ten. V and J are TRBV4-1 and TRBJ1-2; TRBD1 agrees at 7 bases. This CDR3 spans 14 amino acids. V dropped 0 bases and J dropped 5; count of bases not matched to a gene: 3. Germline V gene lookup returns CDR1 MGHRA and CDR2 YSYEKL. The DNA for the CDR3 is TGCGCCAGCAGCCAAGATGACAGGGTTTATGGCTACACCTTC. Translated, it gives CASSQDDRVYGYTF.